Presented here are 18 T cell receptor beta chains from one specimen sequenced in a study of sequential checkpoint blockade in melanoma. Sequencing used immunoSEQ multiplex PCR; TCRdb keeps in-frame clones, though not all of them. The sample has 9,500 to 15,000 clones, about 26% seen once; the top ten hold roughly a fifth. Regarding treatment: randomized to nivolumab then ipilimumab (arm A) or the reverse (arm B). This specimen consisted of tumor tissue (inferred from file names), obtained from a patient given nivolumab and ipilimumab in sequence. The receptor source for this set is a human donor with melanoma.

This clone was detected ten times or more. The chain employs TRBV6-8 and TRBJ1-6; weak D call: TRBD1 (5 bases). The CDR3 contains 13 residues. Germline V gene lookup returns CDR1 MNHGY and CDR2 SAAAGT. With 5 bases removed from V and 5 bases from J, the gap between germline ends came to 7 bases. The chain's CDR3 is CASSDRNNSPLHF. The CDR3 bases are TGTGCCAGCAGTGACAGAAATAATTCACCCCTCCACTTT.

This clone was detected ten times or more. CDR3 in amino acids: CASFSTSGGFQETQYF. Written as DNA, the CDR3 is TGTGCCAGCTTTTCGACGAGCGGGGGGTTCCAAGAGACCCAGTACTTC. V is TRBV11-3 and J is TRBJ2-5; TRBD2 matches 9 bases. The CDR3 has 16 residues. Trimming at V came to 8 bases and at J to 1 base, leaving 11 bases not matched to a gene. Germline V gives CDR1 SGHNT, CDR2 YENEEA.

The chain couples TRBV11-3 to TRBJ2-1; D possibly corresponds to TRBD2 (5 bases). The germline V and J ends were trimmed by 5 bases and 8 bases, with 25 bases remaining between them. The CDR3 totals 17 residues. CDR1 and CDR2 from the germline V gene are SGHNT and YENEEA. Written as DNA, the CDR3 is TGTGCCAGCAGCCCGGAAGCCGGGATAGGAATACTCGATGAGCAGTTCTTC. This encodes CASSPEAGIGILDEQFF.

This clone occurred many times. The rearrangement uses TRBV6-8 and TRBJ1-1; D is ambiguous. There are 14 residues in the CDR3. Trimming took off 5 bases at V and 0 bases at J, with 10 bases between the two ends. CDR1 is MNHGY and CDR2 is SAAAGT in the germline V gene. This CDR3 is CASSAGRMNTEAFF. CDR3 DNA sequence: TGTGCCAGCAGTGCGGGAAGAATGAACACTGAAGCTTTCTTT.

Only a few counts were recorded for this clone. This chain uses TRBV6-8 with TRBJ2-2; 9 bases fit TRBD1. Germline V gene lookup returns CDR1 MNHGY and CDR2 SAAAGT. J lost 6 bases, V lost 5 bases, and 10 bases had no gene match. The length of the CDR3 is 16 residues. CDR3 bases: TGTGCCAGCAGTACCGGACAGGGGATGTTCGCCGGGGAGCTGTTTTTT. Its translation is CASSTGQGMFAGELFF.

The CDR3: CSVPARGYNEQFF. CDR3 bases: TGCAGCGTTCCCGCCCGGGGCTACAATGAGCAGTTCTTC. This chain joins TRBV29-1 and TRBJ2-1; maybe TRBD2 (5 bases). CDR3 length: 13 amino acids. The V end lost 5 bases, the J end lost 3 bases, and 11 bases lay between the germline ends. Looked up from germline, CDR1 is SQVTM and CDR2 is ANQGSEA.

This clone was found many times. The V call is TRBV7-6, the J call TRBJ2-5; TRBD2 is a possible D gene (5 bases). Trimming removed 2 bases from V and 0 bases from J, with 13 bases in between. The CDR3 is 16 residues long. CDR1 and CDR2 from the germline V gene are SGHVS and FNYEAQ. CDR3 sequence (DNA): TGTGCCAGCAGCTTATGGAGTGGGAGATACCAAGAGACCCAGTACTTC. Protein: CASSLWSGRYQETQYF.

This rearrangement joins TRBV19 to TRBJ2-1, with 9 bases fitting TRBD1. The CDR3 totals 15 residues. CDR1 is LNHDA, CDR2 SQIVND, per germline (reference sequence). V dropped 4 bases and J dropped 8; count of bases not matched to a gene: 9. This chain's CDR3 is CASSRGQGPWDEQFF. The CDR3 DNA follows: TGTGCCAGTAGTAGGGGACAGGGTCCTTGGGATGAGCAGTTCTTC.

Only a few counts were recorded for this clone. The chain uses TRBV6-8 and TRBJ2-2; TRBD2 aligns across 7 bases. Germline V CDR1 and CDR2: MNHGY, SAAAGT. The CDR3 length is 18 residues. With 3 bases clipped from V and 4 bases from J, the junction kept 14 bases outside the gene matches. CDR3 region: CASSYEFPERGLTGELFF. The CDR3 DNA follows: TGTGCCAGCAGTTATGAGTTCCCGGAGCGGGGACTCACCGGGGAGCTGTTTTTT.

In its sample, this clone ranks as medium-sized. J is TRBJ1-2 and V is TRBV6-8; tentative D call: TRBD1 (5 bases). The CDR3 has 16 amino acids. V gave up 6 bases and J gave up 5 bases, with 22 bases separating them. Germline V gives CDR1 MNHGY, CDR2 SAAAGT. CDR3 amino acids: CASSLGPGGGGYGYTF. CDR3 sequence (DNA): TGTGCCAGCAGCCTAGGTCCTGGGGGAGGAGGTTATGGCTACACCTTC.

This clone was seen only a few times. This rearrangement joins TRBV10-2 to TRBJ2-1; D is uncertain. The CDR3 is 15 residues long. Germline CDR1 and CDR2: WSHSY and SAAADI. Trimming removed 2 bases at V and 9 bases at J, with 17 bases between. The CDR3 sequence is CASSEEDLPWGEQFF. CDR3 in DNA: TGCGCCAGCAGTGAGGAGGACCTACCTTGGGGTGAGCAGTTCTTC.

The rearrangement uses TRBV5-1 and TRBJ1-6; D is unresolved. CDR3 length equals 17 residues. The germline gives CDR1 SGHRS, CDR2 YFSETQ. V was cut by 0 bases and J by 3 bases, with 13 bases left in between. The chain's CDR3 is CASSLGWPRSYNSPLHF. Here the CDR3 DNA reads TGCGCCAGCAGCTTGGGCTGGCCGCGAAGCTATAATTCACCCCTCCACTTT.

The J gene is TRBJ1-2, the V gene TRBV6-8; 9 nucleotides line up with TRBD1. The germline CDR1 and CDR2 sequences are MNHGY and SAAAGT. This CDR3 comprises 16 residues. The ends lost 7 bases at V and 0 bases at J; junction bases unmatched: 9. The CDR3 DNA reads TGTGCCAGCAAAAGGAACAGGGGGCCTACTAACTATGGCTACACCTTC. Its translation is CASKRNRGPTNYGYTF.

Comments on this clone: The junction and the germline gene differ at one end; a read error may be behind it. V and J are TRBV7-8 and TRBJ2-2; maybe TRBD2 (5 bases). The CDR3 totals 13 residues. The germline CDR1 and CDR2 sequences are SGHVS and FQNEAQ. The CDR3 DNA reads TGTGCTAGCAGCTTAGAGGGTGGCGGGGAGCTGTTTTTT. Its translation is CASSLEGGGELFF.

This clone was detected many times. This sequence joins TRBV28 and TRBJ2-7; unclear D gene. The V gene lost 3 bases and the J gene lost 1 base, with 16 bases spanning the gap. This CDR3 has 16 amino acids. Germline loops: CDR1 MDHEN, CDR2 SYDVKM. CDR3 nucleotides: TGTGCCAGCAGTTTCAGTCAGAGCTCGAAATCCTACGAGCAGTACGTC. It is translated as CASSFSQSSKSYEQYV.

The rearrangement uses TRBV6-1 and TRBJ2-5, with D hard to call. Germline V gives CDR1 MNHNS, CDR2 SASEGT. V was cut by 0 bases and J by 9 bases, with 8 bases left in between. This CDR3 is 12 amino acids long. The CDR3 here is CASSEALPSQYF. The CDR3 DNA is TGTGCCAGCAGTGAAGCGCTCCCCTCCCAGTACTTC.

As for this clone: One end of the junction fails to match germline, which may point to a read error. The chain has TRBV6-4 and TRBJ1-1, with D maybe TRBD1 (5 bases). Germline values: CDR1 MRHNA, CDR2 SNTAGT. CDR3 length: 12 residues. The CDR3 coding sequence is TGTGCCAGCAGTTACTCGGGGCAAGAAGCTTTCTTT. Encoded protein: CASSYSGQEAFF.

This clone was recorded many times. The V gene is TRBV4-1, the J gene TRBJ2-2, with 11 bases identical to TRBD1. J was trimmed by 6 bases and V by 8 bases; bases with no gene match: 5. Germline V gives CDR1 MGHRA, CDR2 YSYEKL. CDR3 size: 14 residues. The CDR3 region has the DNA TGCGCCAGCCGCGGGACAGGGGGGTCCGGGGAGCTGTTTTTT. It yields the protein CASRGTGGSGELFF.